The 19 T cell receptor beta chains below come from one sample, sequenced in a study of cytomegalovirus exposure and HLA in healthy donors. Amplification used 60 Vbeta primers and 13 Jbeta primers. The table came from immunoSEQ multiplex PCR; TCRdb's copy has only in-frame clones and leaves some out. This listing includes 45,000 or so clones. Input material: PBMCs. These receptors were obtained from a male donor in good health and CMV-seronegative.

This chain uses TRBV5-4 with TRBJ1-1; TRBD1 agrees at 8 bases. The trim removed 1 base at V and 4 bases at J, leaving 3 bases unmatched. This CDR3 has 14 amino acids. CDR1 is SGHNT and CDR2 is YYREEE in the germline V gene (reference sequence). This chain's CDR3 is CASSLTGGITEAFF. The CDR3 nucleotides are TGTGCCAGCAGCTTGACAGGGGGTATCACTGAAGCTTTCTTT.

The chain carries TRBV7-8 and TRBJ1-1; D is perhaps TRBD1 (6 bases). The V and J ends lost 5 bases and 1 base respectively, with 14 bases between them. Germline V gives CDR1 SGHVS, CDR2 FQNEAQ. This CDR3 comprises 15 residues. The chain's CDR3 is CASSPWGHQNTEAFF. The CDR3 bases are TGTGCCAGCAGCCCCTGGGGACACCAGAACACTGAAGCTTTCTTT.

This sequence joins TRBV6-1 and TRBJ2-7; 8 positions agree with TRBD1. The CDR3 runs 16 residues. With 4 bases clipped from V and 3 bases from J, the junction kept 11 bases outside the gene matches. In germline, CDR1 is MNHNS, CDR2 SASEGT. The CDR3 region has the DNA TGTGCCAGCAGTGGCCTACCGGACAGGGCCGACTACGAGCAGTACTTC. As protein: CASSGLPDRADYEQYF.

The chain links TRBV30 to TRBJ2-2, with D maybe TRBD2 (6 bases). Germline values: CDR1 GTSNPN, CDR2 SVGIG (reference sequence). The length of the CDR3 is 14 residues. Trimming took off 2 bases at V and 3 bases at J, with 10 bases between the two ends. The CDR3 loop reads CAWSKRLDTGELFF. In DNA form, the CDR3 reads TGTGCCTGGAGTAAACGACTAGACACCGGGGAGCTGTTTTTT.

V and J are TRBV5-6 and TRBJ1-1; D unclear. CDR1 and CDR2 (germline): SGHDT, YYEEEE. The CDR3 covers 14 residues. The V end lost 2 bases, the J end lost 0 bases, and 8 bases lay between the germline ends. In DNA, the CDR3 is TGTGCCAGCAGCTTATGGTTAGTGAACACTGAAGCTTTCTTT. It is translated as CASSLWLVNTEAFF.

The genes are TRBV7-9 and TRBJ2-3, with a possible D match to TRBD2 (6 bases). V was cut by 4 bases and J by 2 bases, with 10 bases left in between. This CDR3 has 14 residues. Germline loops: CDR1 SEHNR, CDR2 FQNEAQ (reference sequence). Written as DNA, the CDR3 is TGTGCCAGCAGCTCGGGGGATCACACAGATACGCAGTATTTT. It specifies CASSSGDHTDTQYF. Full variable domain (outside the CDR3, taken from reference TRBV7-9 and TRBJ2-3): DTGVSQNPRHKITKRGQNVTFRCDPISEHNRLYWYRQTLGQGPEFLTYFQNEAQLEKSRLLSDRFSAERPKGSFSTLEIQRTEQGDSAMYLCASSSGDHTDTQYFGPGTRLTVL.

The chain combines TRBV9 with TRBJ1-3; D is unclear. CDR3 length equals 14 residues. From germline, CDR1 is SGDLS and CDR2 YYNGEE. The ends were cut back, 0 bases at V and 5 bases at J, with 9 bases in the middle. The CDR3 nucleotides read TGTGCCAGCAGCGTAGACCCGGGGAGAAACACCATATATTTT. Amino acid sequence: CASSVDPGRNTIYF.

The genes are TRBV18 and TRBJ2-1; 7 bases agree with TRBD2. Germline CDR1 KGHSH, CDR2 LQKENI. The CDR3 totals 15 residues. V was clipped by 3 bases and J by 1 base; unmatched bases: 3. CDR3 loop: CASSPLRESYNEQFF. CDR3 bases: TGTGCCAGCTCACCCTTGCGGGAGTCCTACAATGAGCAGTTCTTC. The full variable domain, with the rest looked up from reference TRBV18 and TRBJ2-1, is NAGVMQNPRHLVRRRGQEARLRCSPMKGHSHVYWYRQLPEEGLKFMVYLQKENIIDESGMPKERFSAEFPKEGPSILRIQQVVRGDSAAYFCASSPLRESYNEQFFGPGTRLTVL.

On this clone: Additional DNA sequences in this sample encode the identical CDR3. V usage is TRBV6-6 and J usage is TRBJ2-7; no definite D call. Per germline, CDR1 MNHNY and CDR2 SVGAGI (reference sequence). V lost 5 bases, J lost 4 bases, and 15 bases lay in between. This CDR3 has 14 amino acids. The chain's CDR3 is CASSRRAGSYEQYF. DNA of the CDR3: TGTGCCAGCAGTCGTCGTGCAGGATCGTACGAGCAGTACTTC.

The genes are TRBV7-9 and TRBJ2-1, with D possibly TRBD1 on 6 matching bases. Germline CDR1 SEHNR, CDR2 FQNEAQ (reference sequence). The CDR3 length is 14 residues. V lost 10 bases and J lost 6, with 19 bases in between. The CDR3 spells CATPVDSYSNEQFF. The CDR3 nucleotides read TGTGCCACCCCCGTGGACAGTTATAGCAATGAGCAGTTCTTC.

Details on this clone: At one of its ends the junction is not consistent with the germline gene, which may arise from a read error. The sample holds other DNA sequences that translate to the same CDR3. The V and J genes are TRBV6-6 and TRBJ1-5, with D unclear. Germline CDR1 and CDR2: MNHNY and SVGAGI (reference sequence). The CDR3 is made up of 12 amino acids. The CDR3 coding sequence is TGCGCCAGCAGTTACCCACGGCAGCCCCAGCATTTT. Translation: CASSYPRQPQHF.

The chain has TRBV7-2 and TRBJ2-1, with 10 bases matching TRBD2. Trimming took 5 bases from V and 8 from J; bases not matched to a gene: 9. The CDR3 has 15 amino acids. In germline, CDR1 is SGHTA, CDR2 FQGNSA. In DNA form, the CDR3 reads TGTGCCAGCAGCAAAAGACTAGCGGGTACAGATGAGCAGTTCTTC. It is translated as CASSKRLAGTDEQFF.

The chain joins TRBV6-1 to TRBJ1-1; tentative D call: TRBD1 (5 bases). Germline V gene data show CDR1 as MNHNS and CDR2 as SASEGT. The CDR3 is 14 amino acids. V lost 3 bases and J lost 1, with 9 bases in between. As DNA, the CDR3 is TGTGCCAGCAGTGAGGGGACTGCGAACACTGAAGCTTTCTTT. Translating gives CASSEGTANTEAFF.

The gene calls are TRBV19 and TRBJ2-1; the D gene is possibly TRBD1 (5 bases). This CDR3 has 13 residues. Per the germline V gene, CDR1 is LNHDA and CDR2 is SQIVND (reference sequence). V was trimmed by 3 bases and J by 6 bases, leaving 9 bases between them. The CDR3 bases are TGTGCCAGTAGTATCTTAGGGGCCAATGAGCAGTTCTTC. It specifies CASSILGANEQFF.

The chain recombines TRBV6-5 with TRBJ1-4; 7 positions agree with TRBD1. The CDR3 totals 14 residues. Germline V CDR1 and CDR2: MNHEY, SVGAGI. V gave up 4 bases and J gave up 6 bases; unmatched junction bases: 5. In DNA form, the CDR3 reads TGTGCCAGCAGTTCAGGGGGGCTTCATGAAAAACTGTTTTTT. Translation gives CASSSGGLHEKLFF.

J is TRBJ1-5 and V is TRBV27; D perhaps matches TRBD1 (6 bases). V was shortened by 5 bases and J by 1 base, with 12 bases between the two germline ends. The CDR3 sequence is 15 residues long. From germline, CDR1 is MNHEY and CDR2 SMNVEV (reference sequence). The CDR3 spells CASSTGSGSNQPQHF. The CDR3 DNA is TGTGCCAGCAGTACAGGGAGTGGGAGCAATCAGCCCCAGCATTTT.

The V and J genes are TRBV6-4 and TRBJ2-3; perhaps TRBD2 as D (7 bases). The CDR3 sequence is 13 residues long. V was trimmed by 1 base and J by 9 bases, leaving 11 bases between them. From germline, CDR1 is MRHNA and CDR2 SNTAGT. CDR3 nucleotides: TGTGCCAGCAGTGACTTCTGGGGGGGCACGCAGTATTTT. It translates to CASSDFWGGTQYF.

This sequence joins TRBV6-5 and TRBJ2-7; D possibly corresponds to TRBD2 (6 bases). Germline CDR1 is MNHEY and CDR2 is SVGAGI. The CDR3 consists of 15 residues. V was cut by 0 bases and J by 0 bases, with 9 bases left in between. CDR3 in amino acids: CASSYSSGSSYEQYF. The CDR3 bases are TGTGCCAGCAGTTACTCTAGCGGTAGCTCCTACGAGCAGTACTTC.

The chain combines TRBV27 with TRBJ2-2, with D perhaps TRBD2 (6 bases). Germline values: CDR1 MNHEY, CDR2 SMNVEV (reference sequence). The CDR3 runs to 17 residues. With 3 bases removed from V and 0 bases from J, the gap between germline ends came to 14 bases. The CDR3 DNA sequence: TGTGCCAGCAGTTTCGTAGCGCGCGGGACGAACACCGGGGAGCTGTTTTTT. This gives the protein CASSFVARGTNTGELFF.